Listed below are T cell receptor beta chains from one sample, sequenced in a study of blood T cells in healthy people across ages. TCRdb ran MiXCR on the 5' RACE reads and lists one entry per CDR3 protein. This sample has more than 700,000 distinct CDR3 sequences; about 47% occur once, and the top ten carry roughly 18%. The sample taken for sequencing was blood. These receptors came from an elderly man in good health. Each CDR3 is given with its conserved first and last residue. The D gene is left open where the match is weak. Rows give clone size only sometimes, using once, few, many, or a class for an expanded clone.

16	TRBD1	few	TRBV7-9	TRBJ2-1	TGTGCCAGCAGCTTAGACTTGCAGGGGGTTTACAATGAGCAGTTCTTC	CASSLDLQGVYNEQFF
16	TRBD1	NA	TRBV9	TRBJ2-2	TGTGCCAGCACCGACTATGTTTTGGGGACAGCCGGGGAGCTGTTTTTT	CASTDYVLGTAGELFF
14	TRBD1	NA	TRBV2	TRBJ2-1	TGTGCCAGCAGTAGGACAGGGAGTTTCAATGAGCAGTTCTTC	CASSRTGSFNEQFF
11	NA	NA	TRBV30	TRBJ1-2	TGTGCCTGGAACAACGGTTGGGGCTACACCTTC	CAWNNGWGYTF
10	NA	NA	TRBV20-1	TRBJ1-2	TGCAGTGCTAACGATTATGGCTACACCTTC	CSANDYGYTF
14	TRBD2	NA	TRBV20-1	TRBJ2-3	TGCAGTGCTAACGGACTAGGAGCCACAGATACGCAGTATTTT	CSANGLGATDTQYF
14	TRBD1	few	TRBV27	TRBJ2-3	TGTGCCAGCAGGGAATGGGGACAGCAAGATACGCAGTATTTT	CASREWGQQDTQYF
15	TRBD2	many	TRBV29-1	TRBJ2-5	TGCAGCGTTGAACGATTAGCGGGCCGGGAAGAGACCCAGTACTTC	CSVERLAGREETQYF
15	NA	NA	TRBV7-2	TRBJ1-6	TGTGCCAGCAGCTTTTTTGGGAAATCGGATTCACCCCTCCACTTT	CASSFFGKSDSPLHF
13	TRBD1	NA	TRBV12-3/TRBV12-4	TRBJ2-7	TGTGCCAGCAGTTACAGGGGATCCTACGAGCAGTACTTC	CASSYRGSYEQYF
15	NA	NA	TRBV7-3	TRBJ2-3	TGTGCCAGCAGCTTACAGCCATCAGGGACAGATACGCAGTATTTT	CASSLQPSGTDTQYF
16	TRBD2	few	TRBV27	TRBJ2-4	TGTGCCAGCAGTTGGGGAGGGGATTTAGCCAGAAACATTCAGTACTTC	CASSWGGDLARNIQYF
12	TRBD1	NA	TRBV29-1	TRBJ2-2	TGCAGCGCAGGGGGCGTAAGCGGGGAGCTGTTTTTT	CSAGGVSGELFF
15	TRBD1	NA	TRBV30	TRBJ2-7	TGTGCCTGGAGTGTAAAAGGACAGGGGGCCTACGAGCAGTACTTC	CAWSVKGQGAYEQYF
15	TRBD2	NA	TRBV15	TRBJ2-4	TGTGCCACCAGCAGAAGGGGAGGGGAACCGGACATTCAGTACTTC	CATSRRGGEPDIQYF
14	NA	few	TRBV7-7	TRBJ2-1	TGTGCCAGCAGTCAGTCGGGACTTACCAATGAGCAGTTCTTC	CASSQSGLTNEQFF
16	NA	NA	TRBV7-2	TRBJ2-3	TGTGCCAGCAGCTTGGGCAGGGGTCCACCCACAGATACGCAGTATTTT	CASSLGRGPPTDTQYF
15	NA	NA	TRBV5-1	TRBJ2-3	TGCGCCAGCAGCTTGGTACAGGGTGGTGTAGATACGCAGTATTTT	CASSLVQGGVDTQYF
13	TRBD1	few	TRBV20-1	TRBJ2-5	TGCAGTGCTATAGGACAGGGGGAAGAGACCCAGTACTTC	CSAIGQGEETQYF
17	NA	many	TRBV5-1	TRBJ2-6	TGCGCCAGCCGTGGATCCCCGCTGGGCTCTGGGGCCAACGTCCTGACTTTC	CASRGSPLGSGANVLTF
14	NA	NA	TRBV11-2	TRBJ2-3	TGTGCCAGCAACCTCGGAGCTATCACAGATACGCAGTATTTT	CASNLGAITDTQYF
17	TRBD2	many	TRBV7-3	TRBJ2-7	TGTGCCAGCAGCTTAAGGCACGCGACTAGCGGCACCTACGAGCAGTACTTC	CASSLRHATSGTYEQYF
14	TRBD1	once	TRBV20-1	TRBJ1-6	TGCAGTGCTAGCGGGACAGGGGCTAATTCACCCCTCCACTTT	CSASGTGANSPLHF
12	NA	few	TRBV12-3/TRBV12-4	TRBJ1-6	TGTGCCAGCAGCTCATCTAATTCACCCCTCCACTTT	CASSSSNSPLHF
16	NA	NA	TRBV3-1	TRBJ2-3	TGTGCCAGCAGCCCCCGAGTAGAAGTTCGAAGGAATACGCAGTATTTT	CASSPRVEVRRNTQYF
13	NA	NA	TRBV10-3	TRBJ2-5	TGTGCCGCCGACGGCGGAGGGGAAGAGACCCAGTACTTC	CAADGGGEETQYF
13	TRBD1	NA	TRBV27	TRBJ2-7	TGTGCCAGCGGGTCTCGGGACAGCTACGAGCAGTACTTC	CASGSRDSYEQYF
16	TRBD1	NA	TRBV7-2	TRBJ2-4	TGTGCCAGCAGCTCCCCAGGGGGATTAGCCAAAAACATTCAGTACTTC	CASSSPGGLAKNIQYF
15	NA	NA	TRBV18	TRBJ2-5	TGTGCCAGCACCCCTCGGCGGTCCGGGGACAATGAGCAGTACTTC	CASTPRRSGDNEQYF
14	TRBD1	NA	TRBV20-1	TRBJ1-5	TGCAGTGCCACTCCTACAGGGGGCAATCAGCCCCAGCATTTT	CSATPTGGNQPQHF
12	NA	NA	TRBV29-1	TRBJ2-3	TGCAGCGTTGGCGCCACAGCAGATACGCAGTATTTT	CSVGATADTQYF
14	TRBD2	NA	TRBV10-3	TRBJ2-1	TGTGCCATCAACCGACTAGCGGGAGAGGCTGAGCAGTTCTTC	CAINRLAGEAEQFF
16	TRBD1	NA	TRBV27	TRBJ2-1	TGTGCCAGCACCCCTCGGACAGGGATACCTGTTAATGAGCAGTTCTTC	CASTPRTGIPVNEQFF
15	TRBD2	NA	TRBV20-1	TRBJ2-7	TGCAGTGCTACAAAGACTAGCGGAGGCTCCTACGAGCAGTACTTC	CSATKTSGGSYEQYF
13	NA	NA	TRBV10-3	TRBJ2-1	TGTGCCATCAGACCTCCGACTAGGCATGAGCAGTTCTTC	CAIRPPTRHEQFF
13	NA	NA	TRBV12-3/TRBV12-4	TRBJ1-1	TGTGCCAGCAGTTACCATTTGAACACTGAAGCTTTCTTT	CASSYHLNTEAFF
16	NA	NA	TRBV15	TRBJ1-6	TGTGCCACCAGCCCCCATAGCCAGGGGTATAATTCACCCCTCCACTTT	CATSPHSQGYNSPLHF
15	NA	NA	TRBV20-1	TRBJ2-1	TGCAGTGCTAGAGACAGTGGCGGGTTTTACAATGAGCAGTTCTTC	CSARDSGGFYNEQFF
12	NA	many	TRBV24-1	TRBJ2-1	TGTGCCACCGGAGGCTCCTACAATGAGCAGTTCTTC	CATGGSYNEQFF
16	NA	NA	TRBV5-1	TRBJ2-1	TGCGCCAGCAGCTTGCTCCCAGGAATGTCCTACAATGAGCAGTTCTTC	CASSLLPGMSYNEQFF
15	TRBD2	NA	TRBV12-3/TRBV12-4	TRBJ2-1	TGTGCCAGCAGTTTAGTAAGCGGGAGAGTGGATGAGCAGTTCTTC	CASSLVSGRVDEQFF
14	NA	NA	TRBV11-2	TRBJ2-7	TGTGCCAGCATTCCGGCTGGGACTCTCGGTGAGCAGTACTTC	CASIPAGTLGEQYF
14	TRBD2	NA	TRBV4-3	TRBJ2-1	TGCGCCAGCAGCCAGGGACGACTAGCAAGAGAGCAGTTCTTC	CASSQGRLAREQFF
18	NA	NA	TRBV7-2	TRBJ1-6	TGTGCCAGCAGCTTAGTGGGGGGGACCGCGCAAAATAATTCACCCCCCCACTTT	CASSLVGGTAQNNSPPHF
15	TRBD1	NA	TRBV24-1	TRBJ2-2	TGTGCCACCAGGACAGGGGGCAGCGACACCGGGGAGCTGTTTTTT	CATRTGGSDTGELFF
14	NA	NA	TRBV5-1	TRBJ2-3	TGCGCCAGCAGCTCCCAGGGGCCTCCAGATACGCAGTATTTT	CASSSQGPPDTQYF
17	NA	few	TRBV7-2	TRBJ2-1	TGTGCCAGCAGCTTAGGGCCCCCGCGACAGGTCCGAAATGAGCAGTTCTTC	CASSLGPPRQVRNEQFF
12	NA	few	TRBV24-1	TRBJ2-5	TGTGCCACCAGTAAGTCTGGTGAGACCCAGTACTTC	CATSKSGETQYF
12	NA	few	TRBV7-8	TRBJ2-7	TGTGCCAGCAGCCCCCTTGGGGTCGAGCAGTACTTC	CASSPLGVEQYF
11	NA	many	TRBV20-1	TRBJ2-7	TGCAGCTCGGGAATGGGTGCCGAGCAGTACTTC	CSSGMGAEQYF
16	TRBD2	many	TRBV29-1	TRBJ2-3	TGCAGCGTTTCCCTCTCCGGGACTAGCGGCACAGATACGCAGTATTTT	CSVSLSGTSGTDTQYF
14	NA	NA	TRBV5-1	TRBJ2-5	TGCGCCAGCAGCTGGAAGGGAGGTCAAGAGACCCAGTACTTC	CASSWKGGQETQYF
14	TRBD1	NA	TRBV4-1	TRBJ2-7	TGCGCCAGCAGCCCGGACAGGGAGTACAATGAGCAGTACTTC	CASSPDREYNEQYF